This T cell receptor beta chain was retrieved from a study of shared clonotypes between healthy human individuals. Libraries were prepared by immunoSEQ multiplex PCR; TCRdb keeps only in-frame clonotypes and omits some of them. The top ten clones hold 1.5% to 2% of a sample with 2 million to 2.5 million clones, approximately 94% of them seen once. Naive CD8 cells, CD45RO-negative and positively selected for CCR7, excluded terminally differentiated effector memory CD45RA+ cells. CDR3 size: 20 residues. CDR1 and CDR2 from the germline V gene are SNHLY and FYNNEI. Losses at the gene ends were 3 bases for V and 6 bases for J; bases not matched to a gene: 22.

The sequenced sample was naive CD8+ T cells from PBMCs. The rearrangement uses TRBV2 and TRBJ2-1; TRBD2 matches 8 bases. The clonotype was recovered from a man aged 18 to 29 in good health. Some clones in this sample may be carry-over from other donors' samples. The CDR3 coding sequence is TGTGCCAGCAGTGATGGTCGCCTAGCGGGCCTCGGGGCGGAAAGCAATGAGCAGTTCTTC. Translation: CASSDGRLAGLGAESNEQFF.